The 11 T cell receptor beta chains reported below all come from one sample, sequenced in a study of shared clonotypes between healthy human individuals. Produced via immunoSEQ multiplex PCR; TCRdb's table is partial and in-frame only. Altogether roughly 2.2 million clones are present, 85% to 95% being singletons, with the ten largest covering around 0.4%. The sequencing input was naive CD4+ T cells from PBMCs. Subset given: CD45RA+ positively selected. These receptors were collected from a man aged 18 to 30 in good health. Some clones in this sample may be carry-over from other donors' samples.

As regards this clone: Other DNA sequences within the sample encode an identical CDR3. The chain carries TRBV5-1 and TRBJ2-1; unclear D gene. The V and J ends lost 2 bases and 8 bases respectively, with 5 bases between them. The length of the CDR3 is 11 residues. Germline lookup yields CDR1 SGHRS and CDR2 YFSETQ. CDR3 nucleotides: TGCGCCAGCAGCTTTAGTGATGAGCAGTTCTTC. This sequence encodes CASSFSDEQFF.

The chain combines TRBV19 with TRBJ1-1; D not resolved. CDR3 length equals 15 residues. Trimming removed 10 bases at V and 1 base at J, with 19 bases between. In germline, CDR1 is LNHDA, CDR2 SQIVND (reference sequence). Written as DNA, the CDR3 is TGTGCCATTACTGCGGGCGCCGGCCAGAACACTGAAGCTTTCTTT. Its protein is CAITAGAGQNTEAFF.

Remarks on this clone: One junction end does not reproduce the germline sequence, and a read error may be involved. The chain recombines TRBV5-4 with TRBJ2-7, with 8 bases fitting TRBD1. In germline, CDR1 is SGHNT, CDR2 YYREEE (reference sequence). This CDR3 region has 13 residues. As DNA, the CDR3 is TGTGCCAGCAGCTCTTCCCAACGGGACAGGTTGAACTTC. This translates into CASSSSQRDRLNF.

In regard to this clone: Other nucleotide sequences in the sample specify the same CDR3. The chain has TRBV20-1 and TRBJ2-1, with no clear D. Germline CDR1 reads DFQATT; CDR2 reads SNEGSKA (reference sequence). V lost 4 bases to trimming and J lost 4 bases, with 2 bases between them. The CDR3 extends over 10 amino acids. CDR3 amino acids: CSATYNEQFF. CDR3 DNA sequence: TGCAGTGCTACGTACAATGAGCAGTTCTTC.

This clone was detected only once. Here the CDR3 DNA reads TGTGCCAGCAGCATCGAAGGACGGAGCGCACGATTTACTGAAGCTTTCTTT. This encodes CASSIEGRSARFTEAFF. The chain recombines TRBV28 with TRBJ1-1, with D hard to call. CDR3 length: 17 residues. Germline V gene data show CDR1 as MDHEN and CDR2 as SYDVKM. V was clipped by 6 bases and J by 5 bases, with 25 bases between them.

The rearrangement links TRBV7-2 to TRBJ1-5, with a weak D call TRBD1 (5 bases). The CDR3 contains 13 residues. Germline V gives CDR1 SGHTA, CDR2 FQGNSA. The V end was cut by 5 bases, the J end by 3 bases, with 8 bases between. Here the CDR3 DNA reads TGTGCCAGCAGCAGACAGCACAATCAGCCCCAGCATTTT. Residues: CASSRQHNQPQHF.

This clone occurred once. This rearrangement joins TRBV5-1 to TRBJ1-2; D is unclear. The CDR3 contains 15 residues. The V and J ends lost 4 bases and 4 bases respectively, with 17 bases between them. Germline CDR1 SGHRS, CDR2 YFSETQ. CDR3 loop: CASSPEGSVGYGYTF. CDR3 nucleotides: TGCGCCAGCAGCCCTGAAGGCAGTGTAGGCTATGGCTACACCTTC.

The chain couples TRBV5-1 to TRBJ2-2; 10 bases agree with TRBD2. The germline V gene encodes CDR1 SGHRS and CDR2 YFSETQ. Germline trimming cut 4 bases from V and 3 bases from J; bases unmatched to any gene: 9. The CDR3 covers 17 residues. DNA for the CDR3: TGCGCCAGCAGCCCCTTCTCAGCGGGAGGGGACACCGGGGAGCTGTTTTTT. Encoded protein: CASSPFSAGGDTGELFF. Drawing the rest from reference TRBV5-1 and TRBJ2-2, the complete variable domain is KAGVTQTPRYLIKTRGQQVTLSCSPISGHRSVSWYQQTPGQGLQFLFEYFSETQRNKGNFPGRFSGRQFSNSRSEMNVSTLELGDSALYLCASSPFSAGGDTGELFFGEGSRLTVL.

This CDR3 reads CASAPAGGTDTQYF. DNA of the CDR3: TGCGCCAGCGCGCCAGCGGGAGGAACAGATACGCAGTATTTT. The chain couples TRBV5-1 to TRBJ2-3, with 9 positions matching TRBD2. This CDR3 has 14 residues. V lost 7 bases, J lost 3 bases, and 6 bases stayed unmatched. Germline V lookup: CDR1 SGHRS, CDR2 YFSETQ. Full variable domain (rest looked up from reference TRBV5-1 and TRBJ2-3): KAGVTQTPRYLIKTRGQQVTLSCSPISGHRSVSWYQQTPGQGLQFLFEYFSETQRNKGNFPGRFSGRQFSNSRSEMNVSTLELGDSALYLCASAPAGGTDTQYFGPGTRLTVL.

This clone was seen only once. This chain joins TRBV4-2 and TRBJ1-3, with no clear D. The CDR3 runs to 17 residues. CDR1 is LGHNA and CDR2 is YNFKEQ in the germline V gene. The V end lost 1 base, the J end lost 1 base, and 14 bases lay between the germline ends. The chain's CDR3 is CASSQVPSGKSGNTIYF. CDR3 nucleotide sequence: TGTGCCAGCAGCCAAGTCCCTTCGGGGAAGTCTGGAAACACCATATATTTT.

The chain is built from TRBV2 and TRBJ2-3; 12 bases fit TRBD2. Trimming took 3 bases from V and 2 from J; bases not matched to a gene: 3. Germline CDR1 SNHLY, CDR2 FYNNEI. The CDR3 totals 16 residues. The CDR3 region is CASSDPSGRATDTQYF. The CDR3 DNA sequence: TGTGCCAGCAGTGACCCTAGCGGGAGGGCCACAGATACGCAGTATTTT.